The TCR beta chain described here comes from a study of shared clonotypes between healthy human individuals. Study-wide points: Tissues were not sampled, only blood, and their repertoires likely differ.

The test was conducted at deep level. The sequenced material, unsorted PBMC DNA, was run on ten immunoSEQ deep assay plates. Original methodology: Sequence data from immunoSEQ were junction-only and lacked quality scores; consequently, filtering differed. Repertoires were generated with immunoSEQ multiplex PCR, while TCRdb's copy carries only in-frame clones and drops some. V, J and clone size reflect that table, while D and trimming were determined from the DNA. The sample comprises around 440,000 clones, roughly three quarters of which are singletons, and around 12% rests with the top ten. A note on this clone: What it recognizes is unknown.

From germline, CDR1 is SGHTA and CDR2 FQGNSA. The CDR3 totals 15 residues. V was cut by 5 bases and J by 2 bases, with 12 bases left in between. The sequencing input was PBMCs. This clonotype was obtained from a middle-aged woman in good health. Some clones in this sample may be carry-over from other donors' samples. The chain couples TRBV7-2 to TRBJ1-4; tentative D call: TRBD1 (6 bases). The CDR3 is CASSLQGGTNEKLFF. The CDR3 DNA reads TGTGCCAGCAGCCTACAGGGCGGCACTAATGAAAAACTGTTTTTT.